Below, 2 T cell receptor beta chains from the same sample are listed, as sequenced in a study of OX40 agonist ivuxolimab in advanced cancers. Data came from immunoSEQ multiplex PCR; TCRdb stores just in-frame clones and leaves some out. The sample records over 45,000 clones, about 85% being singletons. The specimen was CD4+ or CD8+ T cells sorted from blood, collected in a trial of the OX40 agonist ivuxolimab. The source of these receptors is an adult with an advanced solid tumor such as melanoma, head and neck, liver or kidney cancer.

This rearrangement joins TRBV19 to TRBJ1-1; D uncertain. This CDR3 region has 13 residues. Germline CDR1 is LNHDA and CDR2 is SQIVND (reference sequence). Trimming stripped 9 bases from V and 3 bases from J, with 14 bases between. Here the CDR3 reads CASRLRRDTEAFF. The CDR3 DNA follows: TGTGCCAGCAGGCTAAGGAGGGACACTGAAGCTTTCTTT.

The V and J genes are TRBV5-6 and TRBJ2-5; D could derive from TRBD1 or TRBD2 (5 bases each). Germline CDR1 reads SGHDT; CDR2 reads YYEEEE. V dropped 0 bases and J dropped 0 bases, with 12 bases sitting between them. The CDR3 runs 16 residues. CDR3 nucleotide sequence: TGTGCCAGCAGCTTGGCCGAGGGGTTGTACCAAGAGACCCAGTACTTC. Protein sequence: CASSLAEGLYQETQYF. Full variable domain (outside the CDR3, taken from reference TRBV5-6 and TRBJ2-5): DAGVTQSPTHLIKTRGQQVTLRCSPKSGHDTVSWYQQALGQGPQFIFQYYEEEERQRGNFPDRFSGHQFPNYSSELNVNALLLGDSALYLCASSLAEGLYQETQYFGPGTRLLVL.